The source of this T cell receptor (beta chain) is a study of T-cell memory formation after mild COVID-19. TCRdb called the 5' RACE reads again in MiXCR, with one record for every CDR3 protein. The top ten hold around 2% of the sample, which has 200,000 to 250,000 distinct CDR3 sequences, 15% to 19% seen once. This clonotype was found a few times. The specimen was PBMCs or a T cell subset sorted from them (not recorded which). This clonotype was obtained from an adult woman who had mild COVID-19 (a few samples of this study predate the infection). Cell type and time point are not known.

The DNA of the CDR3 is TGTGCCAGCAGTTCCGGACAGGGCAATCAGCCCCAGCATTTT. This encodes CASSSGQGNQPQHF. The V and J genes are TRBV6-5 and TRBJ1-5, with 7 bases lining up with TRBD1. The CDR3 sequence is 14 residues long. CDR1 and CDR2 (germline): MNHEY, SVGAGI. Germline trimming cut 4 bases from V and 2 bases from J; bases unmatched to any gene: 2.